This T cell receptor (beta chain) was captured by sequencing in a study of molecular identifiers for immune sequencing clone quantification. As for the study in general: Replicate RNA came from about 20,000 or 100,000 naive CD8 cells and was split five ways, and four parts were sequenced. Whole-study results and caveats: The study reportedly detected spiked Jurkat TCR RNA from one cell among around 970,000 naive cells.

RNA fractions of 10%, 30% or 50% and roughly 19,000 to 1,000,000 sorted cells were the source of naive CD8 libraries. Germline assignment: CDR1 GTSNPN and CDR2 SVGIG (reference sequence). The V end lost 0 bases, the J end lost 9 bases, and 12 bases lay between the germline ends. This CDR3 spans 13 amino acids. Note on this clonotype: Antigen specificity is unknown. Likely a read error: the CDR3 ends without its conserved phenylalanine or tryptophan.

TCRdb re-analysed the PCR reads in MiXCR, keeping a single row per CDR3 protein. Here the sample spans 460,000 or so distinct CDR3 sequences, about 25% being singletons. Material for sequencing was naive CD8+ T cells from blood, with Jurkat cell RNA spiked in. Subset given: FACS-sorted CD8+CD4-CCR7+CD45RA+ naive T cells. The chain has TRBV30 and TRBJ2-1; D possibly uses TRBD1 or TRBD2 (6 bases each). The clonotype originates from a human donor in good health. Some libraries in this study had Jurkat cell RNA spiked in. CDR3 in DNA: TGTGCCTGGAGTGTCGGGGGCCAGACTGAGCAGTTCTCC. Its protein is CAWSVGGQTEQFS.